A selection of T cell receptor beta chains follows, all from one sample in a study of cytomegalovirus exposure and HLA in healthy donors. Clones were sequenced by immunoSEQ multiplex PCR, and TCRdb holds only the in-frame ones, with some missing. The sample carries approximately 140,000 clones, around 77% recorded once. Material for sequencing was PBMCs. These receptors were taken from a woman aged 45-60 years in good health and CMV-seronegative. Both conserved end residues are part of each CDR3. D genes are given only for firm matches. A clone size is listed for some rows: how often the clone was seen (once, few, many), or a class if it is expanded.

>NA|NA|TRBJ1-1|13|TRBV7-2
TGTGCCAGCAGCTACGAAGGGGAAACTGAAGCTTTCTTT
CASSYEGETEAFF
>NA|NA|TRBJ2-3|11|TRBV2
TGTGCCAGCAGGTCTAGAGATACGCAGTATTTT
CASRSRDTQYF
>few|TRBD1|TRBJ1-1|14|TRBV5-1
TGCGCCAGCAGCCTCCTTGGACAGGGCACTGAAGCTTTCTTT
CASSLLGQGTEAFF
>NA|NA|TRBJ2-1|13|TRBV7-3
TGTGCCAGCAGCTTATACAGCTACAATGAGCAGTTCTTC
CASSLYSYNEQFF
>few|NA|TRBJ1-1|13|TRBV6-1
TGTGCCGGGTTAGGGAGCCTGAACACTGAAGCTTTCTTT
CAGLGSLNTEAFF
>NA|TRBD2|TRBJ2-1|17|TRBV5-1
TGCGCCAGCAGCTGGGGACTAGCGGGAGGACTCAACAATGAGCAGTTCTTC
CASSWGLAGGLNNEQFF
>NA|NA|TRBJ1-1|15|TRBV2
TGTGCCAGCAACCTGCGCAGGTCCCTTAACACTGAAGCTTTCTTT
CASNLRRSLNTEAFF
>NA|NA|TRBJ1-5|14|TRBV28
TGTGCCAGCAGCCGCCAGGGAACTCCATCCGCCCAGCATTTT
CASSRQGTPSAQHF
>few|NA|TRBJ2-6|18|TRBV2
TGTGCCAGCAGTGAAGAGGGAATAGGGGCTTCTGGGGCCAACGTCCTGACTTTC
CASSEEGIGASGANVLTF
>NA|NA|TRBJ2-7|15|TRBV2
TGTGCCAGCAGAACAGACAGGTTCAGCTCCTACGAGCAGTACTTC
CASRTDRFSSYEQYF
>NA|NA|TRBJ2-7|15|TRBV5-4
TGTGCCAGCAGCTTAGTGGGTCCCCTCACTAACGAGCAGTACTTC
CASSLVGPLTNEQYF
>NA|NA|TRBJ1-5|16|TRBV30
TGTGCCTGGAGTTCCGGGGGGCAGGTCCAGAATCGGCCCCAGCATTTT
CAWSSGGQVQNRPQHF
>NA|TRBD1|TRBJ1-2|14|TRBV7-9
TGTGCCAGCAGCTTAGCACAGGGGGCGAGAGGCTACACCTTC
CASSLAQGARGYTF
>NA|NA|TRBJ1-1|15|TRBV7-2
TGTGCCAGCAGCTTACCCTGGAGAGGAAACACTGAAGCTTTCTTT
CASSLPWRGNTEAFF
>few|TRBD1|TRBJ1-5|14|TRBV30
TGTGCCTGGAGTGTTGGACAGGGACGTCAGCCCCAGCATTTT
CAWSVGQGRQPQHF
>NA|NA|TRBJ2-1|19|TRBV5-1
TGCGCCAGCAGCTTAGACCCTCGCGGTCGGGAGAGATTCTACAATGAGCAGTTCTTC
CASSLDPRGRERFYNEQFF
>NA|NA|TRBJ1-4|16|TRBV19
TGTGCCAGTAGTATAAGATTGAGCAGGGGCGGTGAAAAACTGTTTTTT
CASSIRLSRGGEKLFF
>few|TRBD2|TRBJ2-5|17|TRBV27
TGTGCCAGCAGTCTCCAGCCCTTGGGACTAGCCCAAGAGACCCAGTACTTC
CASSLQPLGLAQETQYF
>NA|NA|TRBJ1-3|15|TRBV6-5
TGTGCCAGCCGAACGACCCGGGGCTCTGGAAACACCATATATTTT
CASRTTRGSGNTIYF
>NA|TRBD1|TRBJ1-3|16|TRBV6-1
TGTGCCAGCAGTGGGGGGACAGTTCGTTTTGGAAACACCATATATTTT
CASSGGTVRFGNTIYF
>NA|NA|TRBJ1-1|16|TRBV4-1
TGCGCCAGCAGCCCTCCGCTGCGGGGGCTTAACACTGAAGCTTTCTTT
CASSPPLRGLNTEAFF
>NA|TRBD1|TRBJ1-1|11|TRBV29-1
TGCAGCGTGGACAGGAACCCTGAAGCTTTCTTT
CSVDRNPEAFF
>NA|TRBD2|TRBJ2-1|16|TRBV19
TGTGCCAGTAACGACCGGACTAGCGGGAGACGGTATGAGCAGTTCTTC
CASNDRTSGRRYEQFF
>NA|TRBD1|TRBJ2-7|14|TRBV7-8
TGTGCCAGCAGCAGCCCGGGACAGGCCTACGAGCAGTACTTC
CASSSPGQAYEQYF
>NA|NA|TRBJ2-7|13|TRBV30
TGTGCCTGGAGTGTACGACAGACCTACGAGCAGTACTTC
CAWSVRQTYEQYF
>NA|NA|TRBJ1-1|14|TRBV7-9
TGTGCCAGCAGCGTTCAGGGGTCGGGCACTGAAGCTTTCTTT
CASSVQGSGTEAFF
>few|TRBD2|TRBJ2-2|19|TRBV5-8
TGTGCCAGCAGCACACCGGGACTAGCGGGAGGTAGAGTCTCCGGGGAGCTGTTTTTT
CASSTPGLAGGRVSGELFF
>once|NA|TRBJ2-3|16|TRBV5-4
TGTGCCAGCAGCTCCCCCGGCGGGAAAAGCACAGATACGCAGTATTTT
CASSSPGGKSTDTQYF
>few|NA|TRBJ1-4|16|TRBV7-8
TGTGCCAGCAGCGGACAGTTATGGATAGGGAATGAAAAACTGTTTTTT
CASSGQLWIGNEKLFF
>NA|NA|TRBJ1-1|14|TRBV19
TGTGCCAGTAGTATACAGGGTGCAAACACTGAAGCTTTCTTT
CASSIQGANTEAFF
>NA|NA|TRBJ2-5|15|TRBV11-2
TGTGCCAGCAGCTTAGATCTCCTAGCGCTAGAGACCCAGTACTTC
CASSLDLLALETQYF
>NA|NA|TRBJ1-1|12|TRBV5-4
TGTGCCAGCAGCAAGCGGGAGGAGGAGGCTTTCTTT
CASSKREEEAFF
>NA|NA|TRBJ2-3|14|TRBV5-8
TGTGCCAGCAGCTCACGGACTGTCACAGATACGCAGTATTTT
CASSSRTVTDTQYF
>NA|TRBD2|TRBJ2-2|18|TRBV7-8
TGTGCCAGCAGCCCCCAGCTAGCGGGAGGGATGAGCACCGGGGAGCTGTTTTTT
CASSPQLAGGMSTGELFF
>few|NA|TRBJ2-7|12|TRBV5-4
TGTGCCAGCAGCTCCGGGGACTACGAGCAGTACTTC
CASSSGDYEQYF
>NA|TRBD1|TRBJ2-7|14|TRBV28
TGTGCCAGCAGTTCGGGACAGCATTCCTACGAGCAGTACTTC
CASSSGQHSYEQYF
>NA|TRBD1|TRBJ1-2|15|TRBV4-2
TGTGCCAGCAGCCCCGACGGGACAGGGCTTAATGGCTACACCTTC
CASSPDGTGLNGYTF
>NA|TRBD1|TRBJ1-2|14|TRBV6-5
TGTGCCAGCAAGCAGGGGGCCATATCCTATGGCTACACCTTC
CASKQGAISYGYTF
>NA|NA|TRBJ2-1|16|TRBV9
TGTGCCAGCAGCTTCCCCCCCCCAGGGCGGTACAATGAGCAGTTCTTC
CASSFPPPGRYNEQFF
>NA|NA|TRBJ2-3|15|TRBV14
TGTGCCAGCAGCCGAGGAGGGGGCACCACAGATACGCAGTATTTT
CASSRGGGTTDTQYF
>NA|TRBD2|TRBJ2-7|13|TRBV6-1
TGTGCCAGCGAGCGGGAAACGGGCTACGAGCAGTACTTC
CASERETGYEQYF
>NA|NA|TRBJ2-4|16|TRBV30
TGTGCCTGGAGTCCTGGAGGGGCGGGTGCGAAAAACATTCAGTACTTC
CAWSPGGAGAKNIQYF
>NA|TRBD1|TRBJ2-1|15|TRBV18
TGTGCCAGCTCACCGCCGGGACAGACCTACAATGAGCAGTTCTTC
CASSPPGQTYNEQFF
>NA|NA|TRBJ2-5|14|TRBV5-1
TGCGCCAGCAGCTTGAGCACAGCGGAAGAGACCCAGTACTTC
CASSLSTAEETQYF
>NA|TRBD2|TRBJ2-2|19|TRBV18
TGTGCCAGCTCACCACTTTCCCTAGCGGCCGCCCCCCGCACCGGGGAGCTGTTTTTT
CASSPLSLAAAPRTGELFF
>NA|TRBD2|TRBJ2-3|18|TRBV4-1
TGCGCCAGCAGCCAATCTTCGACTAGCGGCAGACAGGCAGATACGCAGTATTTT
CASSQSSTSGRQADTQYF
>once|NA|TRBJ2-1|18|TRBV18
TGTGCCAGCTCACCCCGACAGGAGTTAGGGGTAGGGAACAATGAGCAGTTCTTC
CASSPRQELGVGNNEQFF
>NA|NA|TRBJ2-5|14|TRBV18
TGTGCCAGCTCACCAAAACAGTTACAAGAGACCCAGTACTTC
CASSPKQLQETQYF
>NA|TRBD1|TRBJ2-1|15|TRBV7-9
TGTGCCAGCAGCTTAAGGGGACAGGGGGAGAATGAGCAGTTCTTC
CASSLRGQGENEQFF
>once|NA|TRBJ1-1|13|TRBV30
TGTGCCTGGAGGGCAGACAGGAGCACTGAAGCTTTCTTT
CAWRADRSTEAFF
>NA|TRBD2|TRBJ2-1|16|TRBV7-9
TGTGCCAGCAGCTTGCCCGGGACTAGGCCAGACAATGAGCAGTTCTTC
CASSLPGTRPDNEQFF
>NA|NA|TRBJ1-1|14|TRBV4-1
TGCGCCAGCAGCCCATTTGACACGGGAACTGAAGCTTTCTTT
CASSPFDTGTEAFF
>NA|TRBD1|TRBJ2-2|14|TRBV19
TGTGCCAGTAGTCAGGGGGCGGACACCGGGGAGCTGTTTTTT
CASSQGADTGELFF
>NA|NA|TRBJ1-5|16|TRBV5-4
TGTGCCAGCAGCTTGGGGGGGCGCGGGGGAAATCAGCCCCAGCATTTT
CASSLGGRGGNQPQHF
>NA|TRBD1|TRBJ1-5|15|TRBV4-3
TGCGCCAGCAGCCAAGACGGGACAGGGTATCAGCCCCAGCATTTT
CASSQDGTGYQPQHF
>NA|NA|TRBJ2-1|14|TRBV7-9
TGTGCCAGCAGCTTTCCGGGAGTGTACAATGAGCAGTTCTTC
CASSFPGVYNEQFF
>NA|NA|TRBJ1-3|20|TRBV6-1
TGTGCCAGCAGTGAAAAATCAAGAGCCTGGACAGTAAGGGATGGAAACACCATATATTTT
CASSEKSRAWTVRDGNTIYF
>NA|NA|TRBJ1-2|15|TRBV4-3
TGCGCCAGCAGCCAAGCCGGGAGAAGAGGGTATGGCTACACCTTC
CASSQAGRRGYGYTF
>NA|NA|TRBJ1-1|17|TRBV6-1
TGTGCCAGCAGTGAACAGAATATTCTCAGTCAGAACACTGAAGCTTTCTTT
CASSEQNILSQNTEAFF
>NA|TRBD2|TRBJ2-3|14|TRBV19
TGTGCCAGTAGGACTAGCGGGAACACAGATACGCAGTATTTT
CASRTSGNTDTQYF